This is a list of T cell receptor beta chains from one sample in a study of T cells in Graves' hyperthyroidism and ophthalmopathy. One entry per CDR3 protein results from TCRdb running MiXCR on the multiplex PCR reads. The sample lists about 340,000 distinct CDR3 sequences, around a sixth occurring once. The sample taken for sequencing was blood. The origin of the receptors is a woman aged 45-59 years with Graves' hyperthyroidism. Both conserved end residues are part of each CDR3. Each record gives: D gene, V gene, J gene, clone size, CDR3 DNA, CDR3 protein. The D gene is left open where the match is weak. Where a row states a size, it is once, few, many or the class of an expanded clone; other rows omit it.

D: TRBD1
V: TRBV19
J: TRBJ2-5
size: -
DNA: TGTGCCAGTAGTATCGGGACAGGACCTCAAGAGACCCAGTACTTC
CDR3: CASSIGTGPQETQYF

D: -
V: TRBV10-1
J: TRBJ2-5
size: few
DNA: TGCGCCAGCAGTGAGTCCGGGGACCCGGCCCAGTACTTC
CDR3: CASSESGDPAQYF

D: TRBD2
V: TRBV3-1
J: TRBJ2-3
size: many
DNA: TGTGCCAGCAGCCCCGACGGAGCGGGAGGGAGCACAGATACGCAGTATTTT
CDR3: CASSPDGAGGSTDTQYF

D: -
V: TRBV9
J: TRBJ1-1
size: -
DNA: TGTGCCAGCAGACCCACGGGGGACACTGAAGCTTTCTTT
CDR3: CASRPTGDTEAFF

D: TRBD2
V: TRBV7-2
J: TRBJ2-1
size: many
DNA: TGTGCCAGCAGCTCCCCGGCGGGGGGCGTACTCAATGAGCAGTTCTTC
CDR3: CASSSPAGGVLNEQFF

D: -
V: TRBV18
J: TRBJ2-3
size: many
DNA: TGTGCCAGCTCACCACCGGTCGCAGATACGCAGTATTTT
CDR3: CASSPPVADTQYF

D: -
V: TRBV9
J: TRBJ2-1
size: -
DNA: TGTGCCAGCAGCGTAGAGGGGTGGGGCACTTACAATGAGCAGTTCTTC
CDR3: CASSVEGWGTYNEQFF

D: TRBD2
V: TRBV15
J: TRBJ2-4
size: few
DNA: TGTGCCACCAGCCCAGGGGCGGGAGGGCCGAACATTCAGTACTTC
CDR3: CATSPGAGGPNIQYF

D: TRBD1
V: TRBV2
J: TRBJ2-1
size: -
DNA: TGTGCCAGCAGCCGTGGGGACAGGGTGGACAATGAGCAGTTCTTC
CDR3: CASSRGDRVDNEQFF

D: -
V: TRBV6-1
J: TRBJ1-1
size: few
DNA: TGTGCCAGCAGTTCCCCGGACAGCAACACTGAAGCTTTCTTT
CDR3: CASSSPDSNTEAFF

D: -
V: TRBV6-2/TRBV6-3
J: TRBJ2-7
size: -
DNA: TGTGCCAGCAATTACACCGGAAGGAGCTACGAGCAGTACTTC
CDR3: CASNYTGRSYEQYF

D: -
V: TRBV3-1
J: TRBJ2-7
size: many
DNA: TGTGCCAGCAGCCAAGCAGGGGCTCCCTACGAGCAGTACTTC
CDR3: CASSQAGAPYEQYF

D: TRBD2
V: TRBV12-3/TRBV12-4
J: TRBJ2-6
size: many
DNA: TGTGCCAGCAGCTCTAGCGGCTCTGGGGCCAACGTCCTGACTTTC
CDR3: CASSSSGSGANVLTF

D: TRBD1
V: TRBV5-4
J: TRBJ2-3
size: few
DNA: TGTGCCAGCAGCTGGGGACAGGGTTCCACAGATACGCAGTATTTT
CDR3: CASSWGQGSTDTQYF

D: -
V: TRBV12-3/TRBV12-4
J: TRBJ2-7
size: many
DNA: TGTGCCAGCAGCCGGAACCCCACCTACGAGCAGTACTTC
CDR3: CASSRNPTYEQYF

D: -
V: TRBV7-2
J: TRBJ1-6
size: -
DNA: TGTGCCAGCAGCTTGTCACAGAATAATTCACCCCTCCACTTT
CDR3: CASSLSQNNSPLHF

D: TRBD1
V: TRBV6-1
J: TRBJ2-7
size: -
DNA: TGTGCCAGCAGTCCGGGACAGGGGGCCGCCTACGAGCAGTACTTC
CDR3: CASSPGQGAAYEQYF

D: -
V: TRBV7-2
J: TRBJ2-1
size: few
DNA: TGTGCCAGCAGCTTAGTTGCCAGCGGATACTACAATGAGCAGTTCTTC
CDR3: CASSLVASGYYNEQFF

D: -
V: TRBV4-1
J: TRBJ1-5
size: once
DNA: TGCGCCAGCAGCCAAGACGGACAGAGCAATCAGCCCCAGCATTTT
CDR3: CASSQDGQSNQPQHF

D: -
V: TRBV19
J: TRBJ1-1
size: many
DNA: TGTGCCAGTAGCCTCCGGGGCAGCCCAAACACTGAAGCTTTCTTT
CDR3: CASSLRGSPNTEAFF

D: TRBD1
V: TRBV5-1
J: TRBJ2-1
size: many
DNA: TGCGCCAGCAGGGGACAGGGCACCCACAATGAGCAGTTCTTC
CDR3: CASRGQGTHNEQFF

D: TRBD2
V: TRBV7-6
J: TRBJ2-2
size: few
DNA: TGTGCCAGCAGCCAACTAGCGGGGCCGAACACCGGGGAGCTGTTTTTT
CDR3: CASSQLAGPNTGELFF

D: -
V: TRBV5-6
J: TRBJ1-5
size: -
DNA: TGTGCCAGCAGCTTGGGGGGTCGGGGTTTCAATCAGCCCCAGCATTTT
CDR3: CASSLGGRGFNQPQHF

D: TRBD1
V: TRBV6-6
J: TRBJ1-2
size: many
DNA: TGTGCCAGCAGTTACGGGGCAGGGGGCAACTATGGCTACACCTTC
CDR3: CASSYGAGGNYGYTF

D: TRBD1
V: TRBV6-1
J: TRBJ1-4
size: many
DNA: TGTGCCAGCAGCCCAACCCCGGGACAGCCTAATGAAAAACTGTTTTTT
CDR3: CASSPTPGQPNEKLFF

D: -
V: TRBV20-1
J: TRBJ1-4
size: few
DNA: TGCAGTGCTAGGGGTGGAAGAAATGAAAAACTGTTTTTT
CDR3: CSARGGRNEKLFF

D: -
V: TRBV3-1
J: TRBJ2-7
size: many
DNA: TGTGCCAGCAGCCTAAAGCGTGGGTACGAGCAGTACTTC
CDR3: CASSLKRGYEQYF

D: -
V: TRBV27
J: TRBJ2-1
size: -
DNA: TGTGCCAGCAGTTCAACAGGGAGACCAACGGTGAACAATGAGCAGTTCTTC
CDR3: CASSSTGRPTVNNEQFF

D: -
V: TRBV5-6
J: TRBJ2-1
size: -
DNA: TGTGCCAGCGTATGGGGGCTAGTTCCGGGCAATGAGCAGTTCTTC
CDR3: CASVWGLVPGNEQFF

D: -
V: TRBV20-1
J: TRBJ2-1
size: -
DNA: TGCAGTGCAAAAGGTTCCCGATTGGGCGAGCAGTTCTTC
CDR3: CSAKGSRLGEQFF

D: TRBD1
V: TRBV7-2
J: TRBJ1-1
size: few
DNA: TGTGCCAGCAGCTCATCACCGGGACAGGGACTCACTGAAGCTTTCTTT
CDR3: CASSSSPGQGLTEAFF